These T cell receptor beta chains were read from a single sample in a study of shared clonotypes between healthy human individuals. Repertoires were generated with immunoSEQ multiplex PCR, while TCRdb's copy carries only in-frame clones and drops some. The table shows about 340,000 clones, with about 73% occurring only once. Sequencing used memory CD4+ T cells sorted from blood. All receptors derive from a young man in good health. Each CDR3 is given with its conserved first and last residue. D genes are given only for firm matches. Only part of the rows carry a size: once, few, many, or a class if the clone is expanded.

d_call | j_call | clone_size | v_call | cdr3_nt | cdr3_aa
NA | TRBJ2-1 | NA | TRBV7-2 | TGTGCCAGCAGCTTCCCACCGGGACATCGCTACAATGAGCAGTTCTTC | CASSFPPGHRYNEQFF
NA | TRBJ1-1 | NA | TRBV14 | TGTGCCAGCAGCCAAGAAAAGGGATACGAGAACACTGAAGCTTTCTTT | CASSQEKGYENTEAFF
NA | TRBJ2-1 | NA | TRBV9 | TGTGCCAGCAGCGTAGGAATATTCGGGCCTTACAATGAGCAGTTCTTC | CASSVGIFGPYNEQFF
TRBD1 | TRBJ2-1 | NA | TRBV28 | TGTGCCAGCACTACGGGACAGGGCTCCTACAATGAGCAGTTCTTC | CASTTGQGSYNEQFF
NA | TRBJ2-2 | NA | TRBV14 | TGTGCCAGCAGCCGACAGCTGAACACCGGGGAGCTGTTTTTT | CASSRQLNTGELFF
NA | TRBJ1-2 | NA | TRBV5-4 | TGTGCCAGCAGCTTTTACGGGGGGTCATATGGCTACACCTTC | CASSFYGGSYGYTF
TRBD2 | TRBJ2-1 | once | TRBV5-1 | TGCGCCAGCAGCTTGGCCGGACTAGCGGGGATGAATGAGCAGTTCTTC | CASSLAGLAGMNEQFF
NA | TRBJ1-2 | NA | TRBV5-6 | TGTGCCAGCAGCTTGGGACAGACAAAGGACTATGGCTACACCTTC | CASSLGQTKDYGYTF
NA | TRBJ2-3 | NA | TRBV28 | TGTGCCAGCAGCCTTAGCACAGATACGCAGTATTTT | CASSLSTDTQYF
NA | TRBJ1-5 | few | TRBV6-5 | TGTGCCAGCAGTTCAGGGTACAATCAGCCCCAGCATTTT | CASSSGYNQPQHF
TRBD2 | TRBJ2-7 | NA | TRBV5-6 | TGTGCCAGCAGTCCTCTCCCGGGACTAGCGTACGAGCAGTACTTC | CASSPLPGLAYEQYF
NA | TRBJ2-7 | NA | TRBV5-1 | TGCGCCAGCAGCTTGTATGACACCAACTACGAGCAGTACTTC | CASSLYDTNYEQYF
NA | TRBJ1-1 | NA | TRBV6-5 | TGTGCCAGCAGTTACTTGCTGAACACTGAAGCTTTCTTT | CASSYLLNTEAFF
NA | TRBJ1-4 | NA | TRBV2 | TGTGCCACCCAACAGGGTGCAACTAATGAAAAACTGTTTTTT | CATQQGATNEKLFF
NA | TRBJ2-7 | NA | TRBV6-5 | TGTGCCAGCAGCCCACTAGTCGCAACCTACGAGCAGTACTTC | CASSPLVATYEQYF
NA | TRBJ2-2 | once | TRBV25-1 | TGTGCCAGCGGTTCAAACACCGGGGAGCTGTTTTTT | CASGSNTGELFF
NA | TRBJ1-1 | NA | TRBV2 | TGTGCCAGCACCAGGACTGACACTGAAGCTTTCTTT | CASTRTDTEAFF
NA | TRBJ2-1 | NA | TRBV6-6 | TGTGCCAGCAGTTACTCGGAGGGGAACAATGAGCAGTTCTTC | CASSYSEGNNEQFF
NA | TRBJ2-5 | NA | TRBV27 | TGTGCCAGCAGTTTCAGGCAGGGGACCCAGTACTTC | CASSFRQGTQYF
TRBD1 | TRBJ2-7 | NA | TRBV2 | TGTGCCAGCAGAGACGACAGGGGCTCCTACGAGCAGTACTTC | CASRDDRGSYEQYF
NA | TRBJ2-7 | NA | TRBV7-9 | TGTGCCAGCAGCTTATACGGCGGAGACTACGAGCAGTACTTC | CASSLYGGDYEQYF
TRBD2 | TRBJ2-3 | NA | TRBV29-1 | TGCAGCGGTGGCCACCTGGCGGGAGTGGCAGATACGCAGTATTTT | CSGGHLAGVADTQYF
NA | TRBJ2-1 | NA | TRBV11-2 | TGTGCCAGCAGCTCTCGACGAGCGGGCGGCTCCTACAATGAGCAGTTCTTC | CASSSRRAGGSYNEQFF
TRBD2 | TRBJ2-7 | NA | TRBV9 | TGTGCCAGCAGCGTAGAACTAGCGGGAGGAGGCGAGCAGTACTTC | CASSVELAGGGEQYF
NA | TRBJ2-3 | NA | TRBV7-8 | TGTGCCAGCAGACAGCTACAGGGATGGATAAATACGCAGTATTTT | CASRQLQGWINTQYF
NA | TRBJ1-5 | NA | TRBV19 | TGTGCCAGTAGTATGGGGCCAGAGCCTTATCAGCCCCAGCATTTT | CASSMGPEPYQPQHF
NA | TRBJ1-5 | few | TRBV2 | TGTGCCAGCGGAACAGGATCCGCTAGCAATCAGCCCCAGCATTTT | CASGTGSASNQPQHF
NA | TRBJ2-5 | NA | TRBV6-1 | TGTGCCAGCACCCGAAGCTCCGGCGCGACCCAGTACTTC | CASTRSSGATQYF
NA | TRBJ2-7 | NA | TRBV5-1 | TGCGCCAGCAGCTTGCAGGGGGGAAGCTCCTACGAGCAGTACTTC | CASSLQGGSSYEQYF
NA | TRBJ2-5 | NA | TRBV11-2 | TGTGCCAGCGGCAGGGGGGCCCAAGAGACCCAGTACTTC | CASGRGAQETQYF
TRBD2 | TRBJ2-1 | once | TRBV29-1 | TGCAGCGTTGAAGTAGGTGGGCTAGCGGGAGGGAGGGAAGGTGAGCAGTTCTTC | CSVEVGGLAGGREGEQFF
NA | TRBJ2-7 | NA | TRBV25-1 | TGTGCCAGCAGTGAATTACAGAAACAGTACTTC | CASSELQKQYF
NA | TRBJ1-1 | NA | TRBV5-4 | TGTGCCAGCAGCGGACGGGTGTTAGGGAACACTGAAGCTTTCTTT | CASSGRVLGNTEAFF
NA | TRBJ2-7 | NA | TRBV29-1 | TGCAGCGTTGGAATGGCGGAGGGGCGCTCCTACGAGCAGTACTTC | CSVGMAEGRSYEQYF
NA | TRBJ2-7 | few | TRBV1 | TGCACCAGCAGCCAAGTTGGATTTCAGGCAAGAAGGGGTAACCCCTACGAGCAGTACTTC | CTSSQVGFQARRGNPYEQYF
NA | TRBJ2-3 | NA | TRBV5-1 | TGCGCCAGCAGCTTGGACGTCGGCCTTGCCACAGATACGCAGTATTTT | CASSLDVGLATDTQYF
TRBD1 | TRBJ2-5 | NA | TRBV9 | TGTGCCAGCAGCGTAGGGGCCCGGGACAGGGAAGAGACCCAGTACTTC | CASSVGARDREETQYF
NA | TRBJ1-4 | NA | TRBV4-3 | TGCGCCAGCAGCCAAGTTGGAACAGTCGAAAAACTGTTTTTT | CASSQVGTVEKLFF
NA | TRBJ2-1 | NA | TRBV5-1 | TGCGCCAGCAGCTTCGACGGATACAATGAGCAGTTCTTC | CASSFDGYNEQFF
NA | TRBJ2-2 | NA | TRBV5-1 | TGCGCCAGCAGGTTTCGACGGACTACCGACACCGGGGAGCTGTTTTTT | CASRFRRTTDTGELFF
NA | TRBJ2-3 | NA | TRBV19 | TGTGCCAGTTCAATGCTCGGTGGGGGCGCAGATACGCAGTATTTT | CASSMLGGGADTQYF
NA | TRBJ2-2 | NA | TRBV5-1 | TGCGCCAGCAGCTTGGTTGTATCAGGCACCGGGGAGCTGTTTTTT | CASSLVVSGTGELFF
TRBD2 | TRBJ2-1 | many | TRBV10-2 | TGCGCCAGCAGTGAGAATGGGTGGGGGCGGGAGGATTTAGGCAATGAGCAGTTCTTC | CASSENGWGREDLGNEQFF
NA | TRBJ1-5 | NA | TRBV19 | TGTGCCAGTAGTTGGCCAGGGAGTCAGCCCCAGCATTTT | CASSWPGSQPQHF
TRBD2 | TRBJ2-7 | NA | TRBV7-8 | TGTGCCAGCAGCCGGACTAGCGGGACTCCCTACGAGCAGTACTTC | CASSRTSGTPYEQYF
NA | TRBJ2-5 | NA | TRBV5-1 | TGCGCCAGCAGCTCCCTTTGGGGGATCCAAGAGACCCAGTACTTC | CASSSLWGIQETQYF